By sample share, the clone carrying this TCR beta chain is large (0.1 to 1%). Its antigen is not identified. This record belongs to a study of CD4 T cells in relation to SARS-CoV-2 and coronaviruses. Study at large: After roughly ten days of antigen culture, PBMC TCR beta CDR3s were sequenced. No peptide or an HIV-1 Nef peptide pool served as negative control.

V lost 0 bases to trimming and J lost 7 bases, with 17 bases between them. This CDR3 has 16 residues. Germline V lookup: CDR1 SGHRS, CDR2 YFSETQ. The table came from immunoSEQ multiplex PCR; TCRdb's copy has only in-frame clones and leaves some out. The sample has about 21,000 clones; over 65% are singletons. The unexposed donors gave CD4+ T cells in about 2010-2019, prior to COVID-19. CD4+ T cells were isolated from the cells after nine to eleven days of culture. Fresh IL-2 medium replaced half the medium on days 3 and 7. This chain links TRBV5-1 with TRBJ2-1, with D possibly matching TRBD2 (5 bases). Sequencing was carried out using CD4+ T cells from PBMCs, cultured in vitro. The sequence was collected from a human donor in good health. This chain's CDR3 is CASSLGTYSYSNEQFF. The CDR3 DNA sequence: TGCGCCAGCAGCTTGGGGACTTATTCCTACTCAAATGAGCAGTTCTTC.